This TCR beta chain comes out of a study of OX40 agonist ivuxolimab in advanced cancers. The overall study: Ivuxolimab, which patients received intravenously every 2 weeks, was dosed at 0.01 to 10 mg/kg. General study points: Some nonresponders likewise displayed low normalized T-cell clonal expansion.

As concerns this clone: Its antigen is unknown.

Data came from immunoSEQ multiplex PCR; TCRdb stores just in-frame clones and leaves some out. This sample has more than 75,000 clones, with about 85% found just once. Germline-derived CDR1 and CDR2 are SGHRS and YFSETQ. With V trimmed by 3 bases and J by 5 bases, 5 bases remained unmatched. The CDR3 has 15 amino acids. This specimen consisted of CD4+ or CD8+ T cells sorted from blood, obtained in a trial of the OX40 agonist ivuxolimab. The TCR sequence derives from an adult with an advanced solid tumor such as melanoma, head and neck, liver or kidney cancer. The V gene is TRBV5-1, the J gene TRBJ2-1, with 10 bases identical to TRBD2. Here the CDR3 DNA reads TGCGCCAGCAGCTCAGCGGGAGGGCCTGACAATGAGCAGTTCTTC. It encodes CASSSAGGPDNEQFF.